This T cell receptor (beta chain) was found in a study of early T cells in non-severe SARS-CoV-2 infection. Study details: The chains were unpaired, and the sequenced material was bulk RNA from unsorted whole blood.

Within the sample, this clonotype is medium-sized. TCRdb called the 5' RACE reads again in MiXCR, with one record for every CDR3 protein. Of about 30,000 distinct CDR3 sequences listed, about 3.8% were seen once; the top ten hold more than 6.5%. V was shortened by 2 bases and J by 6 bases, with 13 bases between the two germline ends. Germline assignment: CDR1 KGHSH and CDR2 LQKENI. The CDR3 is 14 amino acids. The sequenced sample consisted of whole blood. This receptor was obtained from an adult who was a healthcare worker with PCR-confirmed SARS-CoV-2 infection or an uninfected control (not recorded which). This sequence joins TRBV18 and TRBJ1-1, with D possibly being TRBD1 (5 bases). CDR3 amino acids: CASSPGTKGPEAFF. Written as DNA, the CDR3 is TGTGCCAGCTCACCAGGGACGAAGGGGCCTGAAGCTTTCTTT.